These 12 T cell receptor beta chains came from one sample sequenced in a study of T cell clones after liver transplantation. TCRdb keeps only in-frame clones here, not all; method: immunoSEQ multiplex PCR. Found here are tens of thousands of clones, about 70% of them singletons; the top ten hold 7.5% to 10%. This specimen was CD4+ T cells from blood, taken at the 22-month timepoint. The receptors derive from a human patient who received a liver transplant. These T cells may partly come from the graft donor.

This sequence joins TRBV19 and TRBJ2-5; D is possibly TRBD1 (6 bases). Deletions cut 6 bases from V and 4 bases from J, with 18 bases between. Germline CDR1 LNHDA, CDR2 SQIVND (reference sequence). This CDR3 has 15 residues. CDR3 in amino acids: CASSMTSVRGETQYF. DNA of the CDR3: TGTGCCAGTAGCATGACGAGTGTCAGGGGAGAGACCCAGTACTTC.

The chain has TRBV7-9 and TRBJ1-2; 7 nucleotides align to TRBD1. Germline V gene sequence: CDR1 SEHNR, CDR2 FQNEAQ (reference sequence). The CDR3 runs 14 residues. Losses at the gene ends were 1 base for V and 4 bases for J; bases not matched to a gene: 3. Written as DNA, the CDR3 is TGTGCCAGCAGCTTAGGAAGGGGGCTCTATGGCTACACCTTC. Protein product: CASSLGRGLYGYTF.

A single count supports this clone. V and J are TRBV6-6 and TRBJ2-7; D perhaps matches TRBD1 (5 bases). From germline, CDR1 is MNHNY and CDR2 SVGAGI (reference sequence). Deletions cut 6 bases from V and 0 bases from J, with 9 bases between. The CDR3 loop spans 13 amino acids. The chain's CDR3 is CASRTESSYEQYF. The CDR3 DNA reads as TGTGCCAGCAGGACAGAAAGCTCCTACGAGCAGTACTTC.

This clone was detected only a few times. CDR3 bases: TGTGCCAGTAGTATCCCCGGACAGGCCTCCAATCAGCCCCAGCATTTT. This encodes CASSIPGQASNQPQHF. This chain uses TRBV19 with TRBJ1-5, with 7 bases that match TRBD1. V lost 3 bases and J lost 3; bases outside the gene matches: 8. Germline CDR1 is LNHDA and CDR2 is SQIVND (reference sequence). CDR3 length equals 16 residues.

This rearrangement joins TRBV6-5 to TRBJ1-2; D not certain. Germline V CDR1 and CDR2: MNHEY, SVGAGI. The V and J ends lost 4 bases and 5 bases respectively, with 14 bases between them. The CDR3 runs 14 residues. The CDR3 loop reads CASSSRTGSYGYTF. The CDR3 bases are TGTGCCAGCAGTTCTCGCACGGGTTCTTATGGCTACACCTTC.

J is TRBJ1-5 and V is TRBV18, with 12 bases fitting TRBD1. CDR3 size: 14 residues. The germline V gene encodes CDR1 KGHSH and CDR2 LQKENI. With V trimmed by 4 bases and J by 7 bases, 2 bases remained unmatched. In DNA form, the CDR3 reads TGTGCCAGCTCACAGGGACAGGGGGCGCAGCCCCAGCATTTT. This translates into CASSQGQGAQPQHF.

The chain has TRBV19 and TRBJ1-1; 8 bases map to TRBD1. The CDR3 consists of 17 residues. With 5 bases clipped from V and 5 bases from J, the junction kept 16 bases outside the gene matches. Germline lookup yields CDR1 LNHDA and CDR2 SQIVND (reference sequence). CDR3 residues: CASSLQGQGLRGTEAFF. The CDR3 DNA follows: TGTGCCAGTAGTCTCCAAGGACAGGGACTTAGAGGAACTGAAGCTTTCTTT.

The CDR3 DNA follows: TGTGCCAGCAGCCCCAGGACACGACAGACTGGCTACACCTTC. This translates into CASSPRTRQTGYTF. This rearrangement joins TRBV6-5 to TRBJ1-2, with D tentatively TRBD1 (5 bases). The V end lost 6 bases, the J end lost 7 bases, and 18 bases lay between the germline ends. Per germline, CDR1 MNHEY and CDR2 SVGAGI. The CDR3 is 14 amino acids.

J is TRBJ1-5 and V is TRBV10-2; D remains unclear. Germline V gene lookup returns CDR1 WSHSY and CDR2 SAAADI. Deletions cut 7 bases from V and 4 bases from J, with 11 bases between. This CDR3 has 13 amino acids. In DNA form, the CDR3 reads TGCGCCAGCAAGGAGACACGTAATCAGCCCCAGCATTTT. Protein sequence: CASKETRNQPQHF.

The chain joins TRBV7-2 to TRBJ1-5; the D gene is possibly TRBD1 (6 bases). The CDR3 consists of 16 residues. V gave up 2 bases and J gave up 1 base, with 12 bases separating them. The germline V gene has CDR1 SGHTA and CDR2 FQGNSA. The CDR3 spells CASSLNFGTSNQPQHF. The DNA of the CDR3 is TGTGCCAGCAGCTTAAATTTCGGGACAAGCAATCAGCCCCAGCATTTT.

The chain is built from TRBV7-6 and TRBJ1-4; 9 nucleotides match TRBD1. The J segment lost 11 bases and the V segment lost 0 bases, leaving 13 bases of the junction unmatched. The CDR3 has 17 amino acids. Germline lookup yields CDR1 SGHVS and CDR2 FNYEAQ. DNA for the CDR3: TGTGCCAGCAGCTTAGCCCCGGTAGGACAGGGGTTTGCGAAACTGTTTTTT. This codes for CASSLAPVGQGFAKLFF.

This clone was observed a handful of times. This sequence joins TRBV10-1 and TRBJ1-1, with a weak D call TRBD1 (6 bases). Germline CDR1 reads WNHNN; CDR2 reads SYGVQD (reference sequence). V lost 2 bases to trimming and J lost 8 bases, with 18 bases between them. This CDR3 is 15 amino acids long. CDR3 amino acids: CASSEHPEGETEAFF. In nucleotides, the CDR3 is TGCGCCAGCAGTGAGCATCCCGAGGGGGAGACCGAAGCTTTCTTT.